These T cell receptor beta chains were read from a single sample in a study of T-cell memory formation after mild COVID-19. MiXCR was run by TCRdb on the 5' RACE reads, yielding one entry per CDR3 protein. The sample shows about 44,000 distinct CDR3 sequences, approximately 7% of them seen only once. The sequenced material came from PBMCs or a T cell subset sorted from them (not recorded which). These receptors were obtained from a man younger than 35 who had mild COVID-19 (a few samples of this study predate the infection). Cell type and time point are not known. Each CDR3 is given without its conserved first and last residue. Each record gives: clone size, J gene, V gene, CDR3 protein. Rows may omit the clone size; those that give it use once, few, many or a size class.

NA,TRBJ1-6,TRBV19,ASSIGYNSPLH
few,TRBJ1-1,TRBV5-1,ASSEQGAGNTEAF
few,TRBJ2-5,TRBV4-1,ASSQEGYGATETQY
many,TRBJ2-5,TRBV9,ASSEGQGIQETQY
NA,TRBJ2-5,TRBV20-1,SAPSSGKETQY
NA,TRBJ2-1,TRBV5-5,ASSFLAGGPEF
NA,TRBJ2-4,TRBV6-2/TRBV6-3,ASSLLAKNIQY
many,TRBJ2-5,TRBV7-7,ASSLVGRETQY
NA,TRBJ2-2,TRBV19,ASSPDRGGTGELF
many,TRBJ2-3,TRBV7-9,ASSPLEDTQY
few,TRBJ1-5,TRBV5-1,ASSLEAGNQPQH
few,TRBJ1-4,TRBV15,ATNLQGGEEKLF
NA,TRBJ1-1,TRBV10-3,AISVNRNTEAF
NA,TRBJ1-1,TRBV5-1,ASSPQTGNTEAF
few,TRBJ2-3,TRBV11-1,ASSQLLAPDPTDTQY
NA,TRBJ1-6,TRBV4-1,ASSQGQYNSPLH
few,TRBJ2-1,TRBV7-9,ASTGGAGSYNEQF
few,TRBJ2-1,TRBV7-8,ASSLGLATMRQF
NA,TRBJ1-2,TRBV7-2,ASSFQRGDSSYT
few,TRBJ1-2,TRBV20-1,SARDPVGQGPNYGYT
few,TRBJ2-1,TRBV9,ASSALVPAL
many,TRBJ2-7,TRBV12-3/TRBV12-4,ASSYGKRVGQY
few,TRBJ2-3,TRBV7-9,ASSLDLAGVGSDTQY
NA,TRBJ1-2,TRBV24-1,ATSDAGTASNYGYT
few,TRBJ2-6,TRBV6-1,ASMRDRGYGANVLT
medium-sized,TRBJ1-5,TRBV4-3,ASSQDWGDNQPQH
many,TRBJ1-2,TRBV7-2,ASNLSGTNYGYT
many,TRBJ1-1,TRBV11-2,ASSPGRNTEAF
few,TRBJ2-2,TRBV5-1,ASSITTGGNGELF
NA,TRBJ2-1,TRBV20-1,SANPASGGDNEQF
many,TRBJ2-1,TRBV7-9,ASSFVTSGTNEQF
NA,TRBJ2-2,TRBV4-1,ASSSGRGTGELF
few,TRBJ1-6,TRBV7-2,ASSLATGTGGPPLH
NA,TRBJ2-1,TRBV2,ASMGWTGGNEQF
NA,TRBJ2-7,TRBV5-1,ASSSRTDYEQY
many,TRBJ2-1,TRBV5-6,ASDREGEQF
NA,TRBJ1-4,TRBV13,ASSPGRDAEKLF
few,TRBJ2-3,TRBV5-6,ASSLLTALQY
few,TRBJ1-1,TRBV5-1,ASGPYRTRGTEAF
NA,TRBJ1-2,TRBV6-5,ASRAGTYGYT
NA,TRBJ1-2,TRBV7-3,ASSLRRAYPRLNYGYT
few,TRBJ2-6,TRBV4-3,ASSSWTGGSSGANVLT
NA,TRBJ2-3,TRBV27,ASSTPGLAEHTQY
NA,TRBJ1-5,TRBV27,ASAPYTNQPQH
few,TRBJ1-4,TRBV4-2,ASSLNTGEKLF
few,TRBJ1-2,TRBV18,ASSQEGSYGYT
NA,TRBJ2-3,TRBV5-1,ASSAGTSGGPADTQY
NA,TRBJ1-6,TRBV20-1,SARRGTGGNSPLH
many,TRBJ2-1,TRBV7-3,ASSPEKGGSYNEQF
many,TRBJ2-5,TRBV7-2,ASSSWETQY